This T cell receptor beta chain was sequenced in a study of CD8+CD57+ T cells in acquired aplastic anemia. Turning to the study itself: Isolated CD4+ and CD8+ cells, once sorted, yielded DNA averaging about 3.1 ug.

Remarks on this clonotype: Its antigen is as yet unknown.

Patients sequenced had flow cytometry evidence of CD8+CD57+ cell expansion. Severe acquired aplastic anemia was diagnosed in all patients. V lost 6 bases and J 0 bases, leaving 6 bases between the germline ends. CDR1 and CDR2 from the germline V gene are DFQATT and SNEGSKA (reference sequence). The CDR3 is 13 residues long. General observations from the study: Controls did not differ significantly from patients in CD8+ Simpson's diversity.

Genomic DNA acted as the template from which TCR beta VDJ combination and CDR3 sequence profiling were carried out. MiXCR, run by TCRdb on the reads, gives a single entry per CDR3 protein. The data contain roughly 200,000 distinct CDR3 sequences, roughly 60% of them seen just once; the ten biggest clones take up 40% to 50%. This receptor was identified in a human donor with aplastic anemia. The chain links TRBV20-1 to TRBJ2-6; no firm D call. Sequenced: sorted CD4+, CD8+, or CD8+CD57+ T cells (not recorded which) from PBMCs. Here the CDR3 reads CSAPSSGANVLTF. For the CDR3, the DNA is TGCAGTGCGCCCAGCTCTGGGGCCAACGTCCTGACTTTC.